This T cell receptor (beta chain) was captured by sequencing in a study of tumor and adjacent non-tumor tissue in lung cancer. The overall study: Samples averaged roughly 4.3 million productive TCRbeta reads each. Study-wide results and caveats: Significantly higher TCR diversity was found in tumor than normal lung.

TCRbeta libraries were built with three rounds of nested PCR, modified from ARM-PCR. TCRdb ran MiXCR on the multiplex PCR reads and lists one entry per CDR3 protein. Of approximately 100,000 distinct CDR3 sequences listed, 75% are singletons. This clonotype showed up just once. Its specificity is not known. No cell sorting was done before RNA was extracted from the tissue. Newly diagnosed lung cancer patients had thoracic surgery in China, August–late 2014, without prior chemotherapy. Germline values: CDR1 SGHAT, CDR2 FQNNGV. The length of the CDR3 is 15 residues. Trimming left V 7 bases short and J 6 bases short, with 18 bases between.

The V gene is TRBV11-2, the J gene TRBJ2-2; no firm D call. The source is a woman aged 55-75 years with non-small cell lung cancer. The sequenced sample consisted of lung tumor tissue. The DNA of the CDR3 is TGTGCCAGCATCCCGGTGGGCCTTGTCTCCGGGGAGCTGTTTTTT. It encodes CASIPVGLVSGELFF.